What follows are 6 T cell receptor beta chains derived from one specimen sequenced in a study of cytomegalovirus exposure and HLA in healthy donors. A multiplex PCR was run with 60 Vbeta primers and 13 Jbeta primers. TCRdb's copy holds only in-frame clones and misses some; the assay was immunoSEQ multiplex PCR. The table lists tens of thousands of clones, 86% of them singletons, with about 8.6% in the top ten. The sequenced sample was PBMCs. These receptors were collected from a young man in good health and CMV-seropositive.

The CDR3 protein is CASSRLLGLAISYEQYF. The CDR3 DNA reads as TGTGCCAGCAGCCGTTTGCTAGGACTCGCAATCTCCTACGAGCAGTACTTC. The rearrangement joins TRBV28 to TRBJ2-7; a possible D gene is TRBD2 (5 bases). Trimming took off 6 bases at V and 0 bases at J, with 21 bases between the two ends. The germline CDR1 and CDR2 sequences are MDHEN and SYDVKM. The CDR3 spans 17 residues.

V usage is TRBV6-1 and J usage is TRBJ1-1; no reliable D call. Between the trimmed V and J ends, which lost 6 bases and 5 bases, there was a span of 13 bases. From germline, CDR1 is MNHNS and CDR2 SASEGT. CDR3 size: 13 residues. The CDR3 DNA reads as TGTGCCAGCAGGATCCTCAGTTGGACTGAAGCTTTCTTT. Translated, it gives CASRILSWTEAFF.

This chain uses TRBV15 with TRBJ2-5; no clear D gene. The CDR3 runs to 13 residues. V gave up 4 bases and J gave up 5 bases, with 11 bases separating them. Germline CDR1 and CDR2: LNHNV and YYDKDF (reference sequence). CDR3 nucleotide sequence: TGTGCCACCAGCAAACGGTTCCTTGAGACCCAGTACTTC. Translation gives CATSKRFLETQYF.

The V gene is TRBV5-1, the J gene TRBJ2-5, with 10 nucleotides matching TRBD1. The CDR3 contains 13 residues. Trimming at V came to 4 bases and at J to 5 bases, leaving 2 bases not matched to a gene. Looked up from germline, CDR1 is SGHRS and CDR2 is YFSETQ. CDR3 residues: CASSQGQGETQYF. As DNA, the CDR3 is TGCGCCAGCAGCCAGGGACAGGGGGAGACCCAGTACTTC.

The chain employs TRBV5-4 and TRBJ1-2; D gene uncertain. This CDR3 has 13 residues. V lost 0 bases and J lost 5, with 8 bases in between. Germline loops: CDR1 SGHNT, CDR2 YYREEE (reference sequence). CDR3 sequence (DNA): TGTGCCAGCAGCTTGGGAGGAGGGTATGGCTACACCTTC. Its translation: CASSLGGGYGYTF.

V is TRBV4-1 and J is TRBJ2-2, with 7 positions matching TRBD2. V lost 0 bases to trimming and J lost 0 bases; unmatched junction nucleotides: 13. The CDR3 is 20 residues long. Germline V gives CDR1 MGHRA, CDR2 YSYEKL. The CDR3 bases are TGCGCCAGCAGCCAAGACTTTCGGACGGGGGGAGGGACGAACACCGGGGAGCTGTTTTTT. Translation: CASSQDFRTGGGTNTGELFF.